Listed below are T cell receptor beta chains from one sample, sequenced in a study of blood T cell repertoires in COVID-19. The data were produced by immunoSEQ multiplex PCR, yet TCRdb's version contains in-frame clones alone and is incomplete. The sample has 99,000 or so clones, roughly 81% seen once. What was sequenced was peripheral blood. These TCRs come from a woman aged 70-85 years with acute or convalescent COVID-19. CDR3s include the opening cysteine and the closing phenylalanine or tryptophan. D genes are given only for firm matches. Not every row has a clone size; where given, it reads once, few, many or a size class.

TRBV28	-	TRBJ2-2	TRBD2	TGTGCCAGCAGTCAGAGTAGCGGGAGAGAAAACACCGGGGAGCTGTTTTTT	CASSQSSGRENTGELFF
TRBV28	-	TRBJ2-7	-	TGTGCCAGCAGTTTTCGACACCGCTACGAGCAGTACTTC	CASSFRHRYEQYF
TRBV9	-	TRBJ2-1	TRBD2	TGTGCCAGCAGCGTAGGGAGCGGGAGCTACAATGAGCAGTTCTTC	CASSVGSGSYNEQFF
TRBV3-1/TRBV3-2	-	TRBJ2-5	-	TGTGCCAGCAGCCGGAGGGACGAGACCCAGTACTTC	CASSRRDETQYF
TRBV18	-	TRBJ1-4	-	TGTGCCAGCTCACCGAACCGGGAAGGCATTGGTGAAAAACTGTTTTTT	CASSPNREGIGEKLFF
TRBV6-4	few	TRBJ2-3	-	TGTGCCAGCAGTGACGGGGGCAGGGATACAGATACGCAGTATTTT	CASSDGGRDTDTQYF
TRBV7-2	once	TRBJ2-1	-	TGTGCCAGCAGCTTAGTCGGGTCCGATGAGCAGTTCTTC	CASSLVGSDEQFF
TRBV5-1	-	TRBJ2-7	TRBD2	TGCGCCAGCAGCTTAAGACTAGCTTCCTACGAGCAGTACTTC	CASSLRLASYEQYF
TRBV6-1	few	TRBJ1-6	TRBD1	TGTGCCAGCAGTGATCGAGGGGGCTCGGATTCACCCCTCCACTTT	CASSDRGGSDSPLHF
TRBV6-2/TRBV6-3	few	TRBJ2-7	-	TGTGCCAGCAGCTATAATACGCGATCCTACGAGCAGTACTTC	CASSYNTRSYEQYF
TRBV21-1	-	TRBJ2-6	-	TGTGCCAGCAGCAAAGTGACCGCAAAACTAGCGGGAGACGGGGCCAACGTCCTGACTTTC	CASSKVTAKLAGDGANVLTF
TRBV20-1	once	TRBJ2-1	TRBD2	TGCAGTGCTAGTAGATCTAGCGGGAGGTCGTTTGGCAATGAGCAGTTCTTC	CSASRSSGRSFGNEQFF
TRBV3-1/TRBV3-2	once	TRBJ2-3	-	TGTGCCAGCAGCCTCCCGCGGGGTACGCAGTATTTT	CASSLPRGTQYF
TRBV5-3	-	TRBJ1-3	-	TGTGCCAGAAGCTTGGTGGGGGCCGGGAGAAACACCATATATTTT	CARSLVGAGRNTIYF
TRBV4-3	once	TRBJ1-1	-	TGCGCCAGCACTGAGGGAAGGTACACTGAAGCTTTCTTT	CASTEGRYTEAFF
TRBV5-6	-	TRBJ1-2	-	TGTGCCAGCAGCTTGGTACACCAGTCCTATGGCTACACCTTC	CASSLVHQSYGYTF
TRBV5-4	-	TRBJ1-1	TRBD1	TGTGCCAGCAGCGGGGACAGCACTGAAGCTTTCTTT	CASSGDSTEAFF
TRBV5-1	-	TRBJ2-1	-	TGCGCCAGCAGCTTGGAAGCTAGTCCTTACGGTGAGCAGTTCTTC	CASSLEASPYGEQFF
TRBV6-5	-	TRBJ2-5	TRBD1	TGTGCCAGCAGTCGTGGACAGGGAGGAGAGACCCAGTACTTC	CASSRGQGGETQYF
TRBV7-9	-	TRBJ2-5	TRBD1	TGTGCCAGCAGCAGTACAGGGGGCGCCGTCCTTTTCCTCCAAGAGACCCAGTACTTC	CASSSTGGAVLFLQETQYF
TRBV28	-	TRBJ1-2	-	TGTGCCAGCAGCAACAGCAACTATGGCTACACCTTC	CASSNSNYGYTF
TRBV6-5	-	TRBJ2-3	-	TGTGCCAGCACGGGACTCACCGCGGCGACAGATACGCAGTATTTT	CASTGLTAATDTQYF
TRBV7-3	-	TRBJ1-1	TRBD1	TGTGCCAGCAGCCCCGGACAGGCGAACACTGAAGCTTTCTTT	CASSPGQANTEAFF
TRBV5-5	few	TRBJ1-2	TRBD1	TGTGCCAGCAGCCCATCGACAGGGGCGTCTGACTATGGCTACACCTTC	CASSPSTGASDYGYTF
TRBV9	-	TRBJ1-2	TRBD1	TGTGCCAGCAGCGAGACAGGGGGCGGCTATGGCTACACCTTC	CASSETGGGYGYTF
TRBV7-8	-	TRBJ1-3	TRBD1	TGTGCCAGCAGCCCAGGACAGGGGCGAAACACCATATATTTT	CASSPGQGRNTIYF
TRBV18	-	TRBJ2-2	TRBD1	TGTGCCAGCTCACCATCCCACAGGGGAATAGAAACCGGGGAGCTGTTTTTT	CASSPSHRGIETGELFF
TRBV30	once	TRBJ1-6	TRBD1	TGTGCCTGGAGTGTGGGGGACAGGGGGAATTCACCCCTCCACTTT	CAWSVGDRGNSPLHF
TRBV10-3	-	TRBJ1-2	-	TGTGCCATCAGTGAGTTGCAGAAGAACTATGGCTACACCTTC	CAISELQKNYGYTF
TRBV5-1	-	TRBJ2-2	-	TGCGCCAGCAGCTTGAGCAGCGACACCGGGGAGCTGTTTTTT	CASSLSSDTGELFF
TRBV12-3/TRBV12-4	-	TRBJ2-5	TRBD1	TGTGCCAGCAGAAACGGGGACAGTGAGACCCAGTACTTC	CASRNGDSETQYF
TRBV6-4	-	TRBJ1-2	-	TGTGCCAGCAGTTTCGAACAACAGGTAAGCTATGGCTACACCTTC	CASSFEQQVSYGYTF
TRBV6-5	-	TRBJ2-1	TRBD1	TGTGCCAGCACCAAGGACAGGGTTTTCAATGAGCAGTTCTTC	CASTKDRVFNEQFF
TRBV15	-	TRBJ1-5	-	TGTGCCACCAGCAGAGTGTGGGGCCAGGATGGTAGCAATCAGCCCCAGCATTTT	CATSRVWGQDGSNQPQHF
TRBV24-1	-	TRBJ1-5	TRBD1	TGTGCCACCAGTGATCCGAGACAGGGGAATCAGCCCCAGCATTTT	CATSDPRQGNQPQHF
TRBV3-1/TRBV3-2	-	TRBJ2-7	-	TGTGCCAGCAGCCAAGATGCACAAGCCTACGAGCAGTACTTC	CASSQDAQAYEQYF
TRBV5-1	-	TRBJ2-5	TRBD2	TGCGCCAGCAGCCCGGGACTAGCGGGGGGCATTCAAGAGACCCAGTACTTC	CASSPGLAGGIQETQYF
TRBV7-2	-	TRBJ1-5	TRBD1	TGTGCCAGCAGCTTTACAGACAGGGGTGATCAGCCCCAGCATTTT	CASSFTDRGDQPQHF
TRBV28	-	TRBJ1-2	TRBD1	TGTGCCAGCAGTAAACCCACGGGACAGTCTGGGTATGGCTACACCTTC	CASSKPTGQSGYGYTF
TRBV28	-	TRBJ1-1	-	TGTGCCAGCAGTCCCTCCGGGACAAGGAACACTGAAGCTTTCTTT	CASSPSGTRNTEAFF
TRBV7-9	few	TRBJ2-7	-	TGTGCCAGCAGCGGACGCGCAGGGTGGATAGGCTACGAGCAGTACTTC	CASSGRAGWIGYEQYF
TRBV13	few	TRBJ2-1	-	TGTGCCAGCGCCGCAGGAGGTAGCTCCTACAATGAGCAGTTCTTC	CASAAGGSSYNEQFF
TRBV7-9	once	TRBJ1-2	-	TGTGCCAGCAGCTTAAGGGGCAGAGGCTACACCTTC	CASSLRGRGYTF
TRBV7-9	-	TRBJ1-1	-	TGTGCCAGCAGCTTATCGTTGAACACTGAAGCTTTCTTT	CASSLSLNTEAFF
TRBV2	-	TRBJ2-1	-	TGTGCCAGCAGTGATTTTTTGGCAGGGGTTTACAATGAGCAGTTCTTC	CASSDFLAGVYNEQFF
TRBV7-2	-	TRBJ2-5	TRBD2	TGTGCCAGCAGCACCTCTAGCGGGAGGGCAGGAGAGACCCAGTACTTC	CASSTSSGRAGETQYF
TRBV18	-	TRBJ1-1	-	TGTGCCAGCTCAGCGACAGAATTGAACACTGAAGCTTTCTTT	CASSATELNTEAFF
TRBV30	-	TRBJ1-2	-	TGTGCCTGGAGTGTACCTAGGGGGACCGTCTCTAACTATGGCTACACCTTC	CAWSVPRGTVSNYGYTF
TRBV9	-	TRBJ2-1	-	TGTGCCAGCAGCGCAGTCGGGACTTCAAATGAGCAGTTCTTC	CASSAVGTSNEQFF